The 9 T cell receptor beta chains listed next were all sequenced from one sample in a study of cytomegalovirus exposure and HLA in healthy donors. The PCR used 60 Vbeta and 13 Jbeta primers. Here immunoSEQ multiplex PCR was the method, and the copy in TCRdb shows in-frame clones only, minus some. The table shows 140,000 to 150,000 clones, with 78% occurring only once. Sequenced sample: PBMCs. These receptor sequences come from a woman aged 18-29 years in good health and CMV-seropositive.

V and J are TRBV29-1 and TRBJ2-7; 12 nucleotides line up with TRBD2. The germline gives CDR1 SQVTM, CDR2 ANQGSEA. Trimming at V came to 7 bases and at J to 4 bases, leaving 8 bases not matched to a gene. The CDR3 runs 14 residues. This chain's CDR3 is CSARVGTSGYEQYF. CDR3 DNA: TGCAGCGCACGCGTCGGGACTAGCGGGTACGAGCAGTACTTC.

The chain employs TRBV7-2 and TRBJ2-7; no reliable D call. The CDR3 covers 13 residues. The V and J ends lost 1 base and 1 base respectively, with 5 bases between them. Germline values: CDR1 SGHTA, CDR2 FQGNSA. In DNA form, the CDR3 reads TGTGCCAGCAGCTTAGGTCGGTCCTACGAGCAGTACTTC. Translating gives CASSLGRSYEQYF.

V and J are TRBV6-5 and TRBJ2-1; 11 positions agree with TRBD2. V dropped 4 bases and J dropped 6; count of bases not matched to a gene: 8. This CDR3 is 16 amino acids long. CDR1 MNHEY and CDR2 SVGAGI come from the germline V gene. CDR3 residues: CASSSPLAGASNEQFF. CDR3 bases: TGTGCCAGCAGTTCTCCACTAGCGGGGGCCTCCAATGAGCAGTTCTTC.

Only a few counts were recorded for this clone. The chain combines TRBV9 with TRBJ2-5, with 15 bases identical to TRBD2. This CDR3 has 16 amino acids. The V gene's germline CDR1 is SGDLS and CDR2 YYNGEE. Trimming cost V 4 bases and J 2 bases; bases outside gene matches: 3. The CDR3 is CASSPGLAGGQETQYF. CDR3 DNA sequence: TGTGCCAGCAGCCCGGGACTAGCGGGGGGTCAAGAGACCCAGTACTTC.

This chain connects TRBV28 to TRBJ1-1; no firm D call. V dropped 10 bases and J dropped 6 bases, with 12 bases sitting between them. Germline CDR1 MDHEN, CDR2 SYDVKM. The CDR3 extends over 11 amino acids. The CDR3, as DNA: TGTGCCATTAAGACGGAGGCTGAAGCTTTCTTT. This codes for CAIKTEAEAFF. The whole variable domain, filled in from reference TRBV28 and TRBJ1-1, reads DVKVTQSSRYLVKRTGEKVFLECVQDMDHENMFWYRQDPGLGLRLIYFSYDVKMKEKGDIPEGYSVSREKKERFSLILESASTNQTSMYLCAIKTEAEAFFGQGTRLTVV.

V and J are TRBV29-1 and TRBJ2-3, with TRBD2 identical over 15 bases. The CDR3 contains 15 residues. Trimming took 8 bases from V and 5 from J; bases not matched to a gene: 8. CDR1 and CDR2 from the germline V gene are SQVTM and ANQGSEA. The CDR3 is CSTRTSGGAGDTQYF. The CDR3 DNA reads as TGCAGCACCCGGACTAGCGGGGGGGCGGGAGATACGCAGTATTTT.

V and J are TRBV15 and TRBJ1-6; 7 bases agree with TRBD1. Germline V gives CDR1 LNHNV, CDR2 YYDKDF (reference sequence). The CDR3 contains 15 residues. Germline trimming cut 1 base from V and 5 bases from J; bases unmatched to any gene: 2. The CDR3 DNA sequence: TGTGCCACCAGCAGAGGTGACAGGGATAATTCACCCCTCCACTTT. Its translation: CATSRGDRDNSPLHF. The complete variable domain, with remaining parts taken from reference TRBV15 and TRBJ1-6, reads DAMVIQNPRYQVTQFGKPVTLSCSQTLNHNVMYWYQQKSSQAPKLLFHYYDKDFNNEADTPDNFQSRRPNTSFCFLDIRSPGLGDTAMYLCATSRGDRDNSPLHFGNGTRLTVT.

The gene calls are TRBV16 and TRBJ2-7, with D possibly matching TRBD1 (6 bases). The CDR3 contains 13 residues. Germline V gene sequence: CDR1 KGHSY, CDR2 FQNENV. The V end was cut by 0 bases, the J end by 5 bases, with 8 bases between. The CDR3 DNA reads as TGTGCCAGCAGCCAATCGGGGGCCCACGAGCAGTACTTC. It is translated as CASSQSGAHEQYF.

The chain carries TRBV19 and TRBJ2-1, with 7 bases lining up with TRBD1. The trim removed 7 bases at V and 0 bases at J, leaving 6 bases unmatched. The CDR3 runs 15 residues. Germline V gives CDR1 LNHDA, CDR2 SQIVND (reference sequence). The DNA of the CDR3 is TGTGCCAGTACCTGGGACAGAAGCTCCTACAATGAGCAGTTCTTC. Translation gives CASTWDRSSYNEQFF.